This T cell receptor beta chain originates from a study of blood T cells in healthy people across ages. Whole-study results and caveats: Naive T cell percentage showed a strong correlation with TCR beta diversity. Calculation of diversity from one million T cells yielded estimates considered to be underestimates. With donor CMV status unknown, expanded clonotype changes were possibly confounded.

Germline CDR1 SQVTM, CDR2 ANQGSEA. The CDR3 sequence is 15 residues long. Trimming took 6 bases from V and 0 from J, leaving 15 bases between them. A second PCR, run for about 7 to 11 cycles, used a sample-barcoded 5' primer plus a J-beta primer mix. Using its own MiXCR run on the 5' RACE reads, TCRdb lists one record per CDR3 protein. The table records more than 650,000 distinct CDR3 sequences, 22% of them present only once. Extractions gave at least 6 micrograms of total RNA per sample. In regard to this clonotype: The target antigen is unknown.

This sequence originates from a man aged 70-80 years in good health. The V gene is TRBV29-1, the J gene TRBJ2-1, with D hard to call. The sequenced sample consisted of blood. CDR3 sequence reads: CSVAFRPSSYNEQFF. CDR3 DNA sequence: TGCAGCGTGGCGTTCAGGCCCAGCTCCTACAATGAGCAGTTCTTC.